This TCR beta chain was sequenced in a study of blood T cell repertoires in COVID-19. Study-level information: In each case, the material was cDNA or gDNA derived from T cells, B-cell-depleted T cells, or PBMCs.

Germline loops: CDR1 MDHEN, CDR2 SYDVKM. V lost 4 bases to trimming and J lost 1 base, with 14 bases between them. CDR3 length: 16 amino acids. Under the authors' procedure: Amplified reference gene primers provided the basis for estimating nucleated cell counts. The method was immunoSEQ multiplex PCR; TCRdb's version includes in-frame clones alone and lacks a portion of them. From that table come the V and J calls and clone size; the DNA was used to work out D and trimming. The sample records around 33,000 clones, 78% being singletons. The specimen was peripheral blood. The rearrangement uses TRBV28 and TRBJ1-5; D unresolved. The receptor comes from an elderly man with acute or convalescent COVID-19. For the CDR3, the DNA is TGTGCCAGCAGTTGGTCGGGAAGAGACAGCAATCAGCCCCAGCATTTT. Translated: CASSWSGRDSNQPQHF.